The text below deals with one TCR beta chain. No antigen is known for it. The data are from a study of monozygotic twins with inflammatory bowel disease. Notes on the study in general: Reduced clonotype sharing with other individuals was observed in IBD patients relative to healthy twins, especially with disease activity.

The germline gives CDR1 DFQATT, CDR2 SNEGSKA (reference sequence). The CDR3 loop spans 13 amino acids. The UMIs contained a 6-nucleotide sample barcode. They were added by template switching during cDNA synthesis. TCRdb reprocessed the 5' RACE reads and stores each CDR3 protein as one record, lacking DNA. The sample is made up of around 140,000 distinct CDR3 sequences, and the top ten hold more than 1% of it. The clonotype was recovered from a human donor with ulcerative colitis or Crohn's disease, or a healthy co-twin of an affected twin (not recorded which). Sequenced input: blood. The chain has TRBV20-1 and TRBJ2-1; TCRdb outputs TRBD1, but without DNA this stays unchecked. The CDR3 loop is CSGGREPYNEQFF.